Shown below are 22 T cell receptor beta chains from a single sample sequenced in a study of blood T cell repertoires in COVID-19. Profiling relied on immunoSEQ multiplex PCR, and the TCRdb table lists in-frame clones only, not all of them. The sample carries about 160,000 clones, over 75% recorded once. Sequencing used PBMCs or T cells enriched from blood (not recorded which). The receptor set was obtained from a woman in her fifties or sixties who had recovered from COVID-19.

The chain links TRBV7-9 to TRBJ2-5; possible D gene TRBD1, 5 bases. With 5 bases removed from V and 4 bases from J, the gap between germline ends came to 14 bases. This CDR3 has 14 amino acids. Germline V lookup: CDR1 SEHNR, CDR2 FQNEAQ (reference sequence). The CDR3 is CASSQRTRAETQYF. The CDR3 DNA follows: TGTGCCAGCAGCCAGAGGACCAGGGCAGAGACCCAGTACTTC.

This chain uses TRBV19 with TRBJ1-1, with 10 bases fitting TRBD1. The germline V gene encodes CDR1 LNHDA and CDR2 SQIVND (reference sequence). This CDR3 is built from 16 residues. The V segment lost 3 bases and the J segment 1 base; nucleotides outside the gene matches: 5. This chain's CDR3 is CASSIGTGAWNTEAFF. DNA of the CDR3: TGTGCCAGTAGTATCGGGACAGGGGCCTGGAACACTGAAGCTTTCTTT.

In this sample, this clone turned up once. J is TRBJ1-2 and V is TRBV5-1; possible D gene TRBD1, 6 bases. Germline V gene sequence: CDR1 SGHRS, CDR2 YFSETQ. Trimming stripped 0 bases from V and 7 bases from J, with 16 bases between. The CDR3 has 15 residues. The CDR3 DNA sequence: TGCGCCAGCAGCTTGGATTCAGGGGTATTCGGTGGCTACACCTTC. It encodes CASSLDSGVFGGYTF.

This chain joins TRBV19 and TRBJ2-7, with D possibly TRBD2 on 5 matching bases. The germline gives CDR1 LNHDA, CDR2 SQIVND (reference sequence). CDR3 length: 15 residues. V was trimmed by 3 bases and J by 2 bases, leaving 14 bases between them. The CDR3 is CASSMGGGLTYEQYF. Written as DNA, the CDR3 is TGTGCCAGTAGTATGGGCGGCGGGCTAACCTACGAGCAGTACTTC.

A note on this clone: A junction boundary mismatches the germline segment, possibly from a read error. This sequence joins TRBV2 and TRBJ2-3; TRBD2 is a possible D gene (7 bases). Germline CDR1 and CDR2: SNHLY and FYNNEI. The CDR3 loop spans 13 amino acids. Here the CDR3 DNA reads TGTGCCAGCAGTCCGGAGATCGCGGGGGCCTTGGATTTT. It codes for CASSPEIAGALDF.

V gene TRBV11-3 combines with J gene TRBJ2-1; 7 bases align to TRBD1. Losses at the gene ends were 3 bases for V and 7 bases for J; bases not matched to a gene: 3. Germline-derived CDR1 and CDR2 are SGHNT and YENEEA. The CDR3 is made up of 13 amino acids. CDR3 nucleotide sequence: TGTGCCAGCAGCTTCCACAGGGGTAATGAGCAGTTCTTC. Protein sequence: CASSFHRGNEQFF.

This chain uses TRBV7-6 with TRBJ1-1, with TRBD1 identical over 12 bases. CDR1 SGHVS and CDR2 FNYEAQ come from the germline V gene. The CDR3 is 19 residues long. Trimming at V came to 0 bases and at J to 5 bases, leaving 13 bases not matched to a gene. The DNA for the CDR3 is TGTGCCAGCAGCTTAGCCCACGGGACAGGGGGCGCGAAGGGTACTGAAGCTTTCTTT. This gives the protein CASSLAHGTGGAKGTEAFF.

The chain recombines TRBV21-1 with TRBJ1-5; TRBD1, as called in the table, went unchecked against the DNA. TRBV21-1 counts as a pseudogene. This CDR3 is 17 amino acids long. Here the CDR3 DNA reads TGTGCCAGCAGCAGGCCCCCGGGACAGGGAGGGAATCAGCCCCAGCATTTT. Encoded protein: CASSRPPGQGGNQPQHF.

V is TRBV11-1 and J is TRBJ2-6; 8 bases map to TRBD1. The CDR3 totals 16 residues. V shed 5 bases and J 2 bases; nucleotides not matched to a gene: 5. Germline lookup yields CDR1 SGHAT and CDR2 FQDESV (reference sequence). This CDR3 is CASSRQGTAGANVLTF. The DNA of the CDR3 is TGTGCCAGCAGCCGACAGGGGACGGCTGGGGCCAACGTCCTGACTTTC.

This chain connects TRBV5-1 to TRBJ2-1, with TRBD2 matching 14 bases. Unmatched junction bases numbered 11, after V lost 4 bases and J lost 2 bases. CDR1 is SGHRS, CDR2 YFSETQ, per germline. The CDR3 covers 19 residues. As DNA, the CDR3 is TGCGCCAGCAGCAGGGGACTAGCGGGGGCATTATTGACCTACAATGAGCAGTTCTTC. This gives the protein CASSRGLAGALLTYNEQFF.

The chain recombines TRBV3-1 (or the pseudogene TRBV3-2) with TRBJ2-7, with D possibly TRBD1 on 6 matching bases. Trimming pared 3 bases from V and 7 bases from J, leaving 16 bases between. CDR1 LGHDT and CDR2 YNNKEL come from the germline V gene (reference sequence). This CDR3 has 14 residues. The CDR3 protein is CASSQRQVPLEQYF. CDR3 bases: TGTGCCAGCAGCCAGCGACAGGTCCCCTTGGAGCAGTACTTC.

The CDR3: CASRWDRGRNEQFF. CDR3 bases: TGTGCCAGTAGATGGGACAGGGGGCGAAATGAGCAGTTCTTC. This chain uses TRBV19 with TRBJ2-1; 12 nucleotides align to TRBD1. The CDR3 has 14 residues. J gave up 7 bases and V 6 bases, and 4 bases lay outside the gene matches. The germline CDR1 and CDR2 sequences are LNHDA and SQIVND (reference sequence). Based on the CDR3 plus reference TRBV19 and TRBJ2-1, the full variable domain is DGGITQSPKYLFRKEGQNVTLSCEQNLNHDAMYWYRQDPGQGLRLIYYSQIVNDFQKGDIAEGYSVSREKKESFPLTVTSAQKNPTAFYLCASRWDRGRNEQFFGPGTRLTVL.

The chain recombines TRBV24-1 with TRBJ2-1; 7 bases agree with TRBD2. The CDR3 totals 15 residues. Germline values: CDR1 KGHDR, CDR2 SFDVKD. The ends lost 3 bases at V and 0 bases at J; junction bases unmatched: 1. The CDR3 bases are TGTGCCACCAGTGATGGGGGGGTCTCCTACAATGAGCAGTTCTTC. Protein sequence: CATSDGGVSYNEQFF.

The V and J genes are TRBV5-1 and TRBJ1-4; D call uncertain. Germline lookup yields CDR1 SGHRS and CDR2 YFSETQ. Deletions cut 5 bases from V and 6 bases from J, with 11 bases between. The CDR3 has 13 residues. CDR3 sequence (DNA): TGCGCCAGCAGACGTTACTCGGATGAAAAACTGTTTTTT. Translated, it gives CASRRYSDEKLFF.

This CDR3 reads CASSSGVTGLYEQYF. CDR3 bases: TGTGCCAGCAGCTCAGGGGTGACAGGGTTGTACGAGCAGTACTTC. The chain links TRBV7-7 to TRBJ2-7, with 7 bases fitting TRBD1. With 4 bases clipped from V and 4 bases from J, the junction kept 10 bases outside the gene matches. Germline assignment: CDR1 SSHAT and CDR2 FNYEAQ (reference sequence). This CDR3 contains 15 residues. The variable domain in full, completed from reference TRBV7-7 and TRBJ2-7, reads GAGVSQSPRYKVTKRGQDVTLRCDPISSHATLYWYQQALGQGPEFLTYFNYEAQPDKSGLPSDRFSAERPEGSISTLTIQRTEQRDSAMYRCASSSGVTGLYEQYFGPGTRLTVT.

This chain connects TRBV27 to TRBJ1-1; D is uncertain. Germline values: CDR1 MNHEY, CDR2 SMNVEV (reference sequence). V was trimmed by 6 bases and J by 8 bases, leaving 22 bases between them. CDR3 length: 15 residues. CDR3: CASSTRSGGKEEAFF. In DNA, the CDR3 is TGTGCCAGCAGCACCCGTTCCGGCGGGAAGGAGGAAGCTTTCTTT.

This clone was seen just once. The rearrangement links TRBV7-9 to TRBJ2-3; TRBD2 aligns across 9 bases. The CDR3 is 14 residues long. The junction had 5 bases not matched to a gene; V was cut back by 5 bases and J by 5 bases. Germline V CDR1 and CDR2: SEHNR, FQNEAQ (reference sequence). The CDR3, as DNA: TGTGCCAGCAGCCCGGTAGCGGGGGAAGATACGCAGTATTTT. Protein: CASSPVAGEDTQYF.

CDR3: CASTPVAGDRYEQYF. The CDR3 DNA reads TGTGCCAGCACCCCGGTAGCGGGGGATCGCTACGAGCAGTACTTC. V and J are TRBV2 and TRBJ2-7; TRBD2 aligns across 9 bases. CDR1 and CDR2 (germline): SNHLY, FYNNEI. This CDR3 has 15 residues. After removal of 7 bases from V and 3 bases from J, the junction contained 10 bases not matched to a gene.

V is TRBV12-3 or TRBV12-4 and J is TRBJ2-5, with D perhaps TRBD2 (5 bases). V was cut by 8 bases and J by 5 bases, with 15 bases left in between. The CDR3 totals 13 residues. CDR3 region: CASVEGVGETQYF. In DNA form, the CDR3 reads TGTGCCAGCGTAGAGGGCGTGGGGGAGACCCAGTACTTC.

This rearrangement joins TRBV4-1 to TRBJ1-2, with D hard to call. There are 14 residues in the CDR3. With 1 base removed from V and 2 bases from J, the gap between germline ends came to 8 bases. CDR1 and CDR2 (germline): MGHRA, YSYEKL. This chain's CDR3 is CASSQGSLNYGYTF. The CDR3, as DNA: TGCGCCAGCAGCCAAGGGTCCCTAAACTATGGCTACACCTTC.

The CDR3, as DNA: TGTGCCAGCAGCCCCGGACTAGCGGTGTACAATGAGCAGTTCTTC. Residues: CASSPGLAVYNEQFF. V is TRBV7-3 and J is TRBJ2-1; TRBD2 matches 10 bases. Per germline, CDR1 SGHTA and CDR2 FQGTGA. Trimming at V came to 5 bases and at J to 4 bases, leaving 5 bases not matched to a gene. The CDR3 runs to 15 residues.

The chain combines TRBV11-2 with TRBJ2-5; TRBD2 might be the D (6 bases). The V and J ends lost 7 bases and 5 bases respectively, with 11 bases between them. This CDR3 has 12 amino acids. Germline V gene data show CDR1 as SGHAT and CDR2 as FQNNGV. CDR3 in DNA: TGTGCCAGCAAGGCAGGAGGGGAGACCCAGTACTTC. It codes for CASKAGGETQYF. Full variable domain (missing parts from reference TRBV11-2 and TRBJ2-5): EAGVAQSPRYKIIEKRQSVAFWCNPISGHATLYWYQQILGQGPKLLIQFQNNGVVDDSQLPKDRFSAERLKGVDSTLKIQPAKLEDSAVYLCASKAGGETQYFGPGTRLLVL.